Listed here are 15 T cell receptor beta chains from one sample, sequenced in a study of ipilimumab plus nivolumab after autologous stem cell transplantation. Libraries were prepared by immunoSEQ multiplex PCR; TCRdb keeps only in-frame clonotypes and omits some of them. The table shows some 17,000 clones, with just under 80% occurring only once. Specimen: PBMCs, collected in a trial of ipilimumab plus nivolumab as post-transplant consolidation. All receptors derive from a male donor with diffuse large B-cell lymphoma.

The chain has TRBV7-2 and TRBJ1-5; perhaps TRBD1 as D (5 bases). CDR3 length equals 17 residues. The V end lost 2 bases, the J end lost 4 bases, and 18 bases lay between the germline ends. Germline lookup yields CDR1 SGHTA and CDR2 FQGNSA. CDR3 nucleotide sequence: TGTGCCAGCAGCTTATCGCGCGATCTTGGGGGGAATCAGCCCCAGCATTTT. Translating it yields CASSLSRDLGGNQPQHF.

The J gene is TRBJ2-5, the V gene TRBV29-1, with D possibly called TRBD1 or TRBD2 (5 bases each). Germline loops: CDR1 SQVTM, CDR2 ANQGSEA. CDR3 length: 15 amino acids. Between the trimmed V and J ends, which lost 6 bases and 1 base, there was a span of 18 bases. CDR3 DNA: TGCAGCGTCTCCTGGCCCCCAGGGACCCAAGAGACCCAGTACTTC. It is translated as CSVSWPPGTQETQYF.

This clone has just a few counts. The chain combines TRBV30 with TRBJ2-3, with D perhaps TRBD2 (7 bases). V lost 0 bases to trimming and J lost 5 bases, with 15 bases between them. The CDR3 covers 15 residues. Germline CDR1 reads GTSNPN; CDR2 reads SVGIG (reference sequence). The CDR3 DNA sequence: TGTGCCTGGAGTGTAGGGGCGGGGGCCAAAGATACGCAGTATTTT. Encoded protein: CAWSVGAGAKDTQYF.

The chain recombines TRBV6-6 with TRBJ2-7, with unresolved D. Germline-derived CDR1 and CDR2 are MNHNY and SVGAGI (reference sequence). The CDR3 runs 14 residues. Trimming shortened V by 0 bases and J by 2 bases, and 8 bases separated the two germline ends. CDR3 sequence (DNA): TGTGCCAGCAGTTACTCTGACACCACCTACGAGCAGTACTTC. It yields the protein CASSYSDTTYEQYF.

CDR3 sequence: CASSLGLGRETQYF. In nucleotides, the CDR3 is TGTGCCAGCAGCCTCGGACTCGGCCGGGAGACCCAGTACTTC. This rearrangement joins TRBV4-2 to TRBJ2-5; D is possibly TRBD2 (5 bases). The CDR3 is 14 residues long. V was cut by 4 bases and J by 5 bases, with 14 bases left in between. Germline assignment: CDR1 LGHNA and CDR2 YNFKEQ.

This chain links TRBV12-2 with TRBJ2-1; TRBD2, the table's D call, was not compared with the DNA. TRBV12-2 is assigned pseudogene status. This CDR3 region has 16 residues. CDR3 bases: TGTGCAAGTCCCAGGCGGCGGGCTAGCTCCTACAATGAGCAGTTCTTC. This gives the protein CASPRRRASSYNEQFF.

The chain couples TRBV19 to TRBJ2-2, with a possible D match to TRBD2 (5 bases). From germline, CDR1 is LNHDA and CDR2 SQIVND (reference sequence). Deletions cut 5 bases from V and 1 base from J, with 14 bases between. The CDR3 totals 16 residues. The CDR3 DNA follows: TGTGCCAGTAGTCCTTGGGGAGCGGTGAACACCGGGGAGCTGTTTTTT. Translation: CASSPWGAVNTGELFF.

The gene calls are TRBV2 and TRBJ1-2; D is unclear. Trimming stripped 7 bases from V and 4 bases from J, with 16 bases between. Germline assignment: CDR1 SNHLY and CDR2 FYNNEI. The CDR3 runs 14 residues. The CDR3 reads CASTNEGGFYGYTF. In nucleotides, the CDR3 is TGTGCCAGCACTAACGAGGGAGGTTTCTATGGCTACACCTTC.

The chain combines TRBV10-3 with TRBJ2-1; a possible D gene is TRBD1 (5 bases). Germline V gene lookup returns CDR1 ENHRY and CDR2 SYGVKD. CDR3 size: 15 residues. V was pared by 0 bases and J by 7 bases, with 13 bases between. The CDR3 region is CAISESLMTVNEQFF. The CDR3 DNA sequence: TGTGCCATCAGTGAGTCTTTGATGACAGTTAATGAGCAGTTCTTC.

V is TRBV5-6 and J is TRBJ2-7, with D hard to call. V shed 1 base and J shed 6 bases, with 5 bases lying between them. Germline values: CDR1 SGHDT, CDR2 YYEEEE. The CDR3 is made up of 11 amino acids. CDR3 DNA sequence: TGTGCCAGCAGCTTGTGGAGCGAGCAGTACTTC. Translation: CASSLWSEQYF.

This chain uses TRBV5-1 with TRBJ2-5, with unresolved D. CDR3 size: 15 residues. Trimming left V 0 bases short and J 2 bases short, with 11 bases between. CDR1 is SGHRS and CDR2 is YFSETQ in the germline V gene. Here the CDR3 reads CASSLGLSRQETQYF. In DNA form, the CDR3 reads TGCGCCAGCAGCTTGGGGTTAAGTAGGCAAGAGACCCAGTACTTC. The variable domain in full, with the rest retrieved from reference TRBV5-1 and TRBJ2-5, is KAGVTQTPRYLIKTRGQQVTLSCSPISGHRSVSWYQQTPGQGLQFLFEYFSETQRNKGNFPGRFSGRQFSNSRSEMNVSTLELGDSALYLCASSLGLSRQETQYFGPGTRLLVL.

This clone has a single count. The chain couples TRBV2 to TRBJ1-2; D remains ambiguous. Trimming stripped 0 bases from V and 2 bases from J, with 13 bases between. The CDR3 sequence is 16 residues long. Germline CDR1 is SNHLY and CDR2 is FYNNEI. DNA for the CDR3: TGTGCCAGCAGTGAAGCGCTTCAAGGGCGGAACTATGGCTACACCTTC. It specifies CASSEALQGRNYGYTF.

The rearrangement uses TRBV6-6 and TRBJ2-1, with 9 positions matching TRBD1. Germline V gene sequence: CDR1 MNHNY, CDR2 SVGAGI (reference sequence). Trimming took 6 bases from V and 3 from J; bases not matched to a gene: 9. CDR3 length: 16 amino acids. DNA for the CDR3: TGTGCCAGCAGCCAAACCGGGACAGGGTTCTACAATGAGCAGTTCTTC. Protein sequence: CASSQTGTGFYNEQFF.

This clone was observed a single time. The chain joins TRBV13 to TRBJ2-3; D might be TRBD2 (5 bases). The V end lost 5 bases, the J end lost 8 bases, and 11 bases lay between the germline ends. Germline CDR1 PRHDT, CDR2 FYEKMQ (reference sequence). The CDR3 spans 12 residues. The CDR3 loop reads CASSDRTVTQYF. The DNA of the CDR3 is TGTGCCAGCAGCGATCGGACTGTTACGCAGTATTTT.

The chain employs TRBV7-9 and TRBJ1-6; D unclear. Trimming took off 2 bases at V and 9 bases at J, with 5 bases between the two ends. The CDR3 contains 12 residues. Germline-derived CDR1 and CDR2 are SEHNR and FQNEAQ (reference sequence). CDR3 nucleotides: TGTGCCAGCAGCTTATCAGGTTCACCCCTCCACTTT. This codes for CASSLSGSPLHF.